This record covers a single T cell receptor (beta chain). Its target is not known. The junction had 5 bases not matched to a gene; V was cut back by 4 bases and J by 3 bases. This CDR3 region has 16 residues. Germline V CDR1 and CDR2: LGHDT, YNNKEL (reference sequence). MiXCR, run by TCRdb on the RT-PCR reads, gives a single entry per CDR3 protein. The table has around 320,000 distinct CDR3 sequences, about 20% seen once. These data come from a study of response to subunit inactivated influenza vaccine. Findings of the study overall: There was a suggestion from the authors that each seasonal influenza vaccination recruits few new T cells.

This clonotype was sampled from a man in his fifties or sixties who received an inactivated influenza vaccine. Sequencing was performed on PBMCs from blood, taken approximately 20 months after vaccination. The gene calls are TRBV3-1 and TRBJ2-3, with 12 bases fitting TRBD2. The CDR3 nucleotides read TGTGCCAGCAGCCCTCTAGCGGGGGGGCCGACAGATACGCAGTATTTT. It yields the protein CASSPLAGGPTDTQYF.